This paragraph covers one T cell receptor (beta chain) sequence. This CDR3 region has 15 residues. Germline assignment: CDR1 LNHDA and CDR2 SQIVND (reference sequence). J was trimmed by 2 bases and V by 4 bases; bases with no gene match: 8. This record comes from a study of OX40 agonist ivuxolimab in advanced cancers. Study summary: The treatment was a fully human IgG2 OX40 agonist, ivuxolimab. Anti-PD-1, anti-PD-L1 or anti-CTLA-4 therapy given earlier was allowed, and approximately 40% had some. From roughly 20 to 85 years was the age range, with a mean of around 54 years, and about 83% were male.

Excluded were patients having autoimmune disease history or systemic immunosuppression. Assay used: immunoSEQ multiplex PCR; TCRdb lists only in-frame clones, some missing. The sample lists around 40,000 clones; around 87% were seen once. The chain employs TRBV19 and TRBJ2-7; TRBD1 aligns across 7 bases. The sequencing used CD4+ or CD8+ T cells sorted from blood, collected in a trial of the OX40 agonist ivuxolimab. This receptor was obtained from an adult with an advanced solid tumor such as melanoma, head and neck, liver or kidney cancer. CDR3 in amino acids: CASSKRDRPTYEQYF. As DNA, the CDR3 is TGTGCCAGTAGTAAACGGGACAGACCAACCTACGAGCAGTACTTC.